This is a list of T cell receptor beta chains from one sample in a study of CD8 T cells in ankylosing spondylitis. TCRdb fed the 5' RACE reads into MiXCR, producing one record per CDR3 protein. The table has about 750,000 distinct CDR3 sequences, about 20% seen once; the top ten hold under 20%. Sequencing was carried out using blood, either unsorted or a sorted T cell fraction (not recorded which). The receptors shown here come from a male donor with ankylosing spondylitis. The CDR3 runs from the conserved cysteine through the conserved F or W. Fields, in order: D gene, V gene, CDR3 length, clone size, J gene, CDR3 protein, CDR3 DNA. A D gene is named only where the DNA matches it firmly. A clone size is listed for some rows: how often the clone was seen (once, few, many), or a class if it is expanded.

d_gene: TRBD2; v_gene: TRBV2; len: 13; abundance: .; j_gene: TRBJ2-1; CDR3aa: CASLREVGNEQFF; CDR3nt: TGTGCCAGCTTGCGGGAGGTGGGCAATGAGCAGTTCTTC
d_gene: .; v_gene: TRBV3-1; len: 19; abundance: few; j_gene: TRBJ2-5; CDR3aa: CASSRRQALFAGTQETQYF; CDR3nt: TGTGCCAGCAGCCGCCGACAAGCACTGTTTGCAGGAACCCAAGAGACCCAGTACTTC
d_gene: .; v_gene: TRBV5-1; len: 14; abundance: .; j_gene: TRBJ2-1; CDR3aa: CASSLRLDYNEQFF; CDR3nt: TGCGCCAGCAGCTTGCGGCTTGACTACAATGAGCAGTTCTTC
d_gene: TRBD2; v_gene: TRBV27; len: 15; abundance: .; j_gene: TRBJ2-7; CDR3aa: CASRGGVGTPYEQYF; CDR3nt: TGTGCCAGCAGGGGGGGGGTCGGAACCCCCTACGAGCAGTACTTC
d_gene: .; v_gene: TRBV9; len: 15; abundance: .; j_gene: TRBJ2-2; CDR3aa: CASSVGGVNTGELFF; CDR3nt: TGTGCCAGCAGCGTAGGAGGGGTGAACACCGGGGAGCTGTTTTTT
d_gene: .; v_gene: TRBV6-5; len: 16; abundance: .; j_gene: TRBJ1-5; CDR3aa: CASSYPGFGHVQPQHF; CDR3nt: TGTGCCAGCAGTTACCCTGGGTTCGGTCACGTTCAGCCCCAGCATTTT
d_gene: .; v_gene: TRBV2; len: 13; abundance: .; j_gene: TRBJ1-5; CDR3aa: CAGGGGGNQPQHF; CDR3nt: TGTGCCGGAGGGGGAGGCGGCAATCAGCCCCAGCATTTT
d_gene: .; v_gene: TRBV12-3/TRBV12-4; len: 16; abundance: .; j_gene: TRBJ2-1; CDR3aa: CASSLEVASSYNEQFF; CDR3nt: TGTGCCAGCAGTTTAGAGGTAGCGAGCTCCTACAATGAGCAGTTCTTC
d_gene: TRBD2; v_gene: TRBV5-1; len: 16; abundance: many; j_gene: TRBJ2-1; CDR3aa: CASSLAGTSSYNEQFF; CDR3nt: TGTGCCAGCAGCTTGGCCGGGACTAGCAGCTACAATGAGCAGTTCTTC
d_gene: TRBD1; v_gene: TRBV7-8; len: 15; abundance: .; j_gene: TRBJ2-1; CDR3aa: CASSWPGQGYNEQFF; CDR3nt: TGTGCCAGCAGCTGGCCGGGACAGGGCTACAATGAGCAGTTCTTC
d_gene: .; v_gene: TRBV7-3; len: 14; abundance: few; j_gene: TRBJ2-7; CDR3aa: CASSLSPLGYEQYF; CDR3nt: TGTGCCAGCAGCTTAAGCCCCCTCGGCTACGAGCAGTACTTC
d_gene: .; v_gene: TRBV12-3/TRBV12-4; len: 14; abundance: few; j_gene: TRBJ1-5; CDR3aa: CASSLRGHEQPQHF; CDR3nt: TGTGCCAGCAGTTTAAGGGGACATGAACAGCCCCAGCATTTT